The 17 T cell receptor beta chains in this list originate from one sample, sequenced in a study of CD8+ T cells in alopecia areata. Treatment described: oral pan-JAK inhibitor, 5-10 mg twice daily. Following extraction, RNA underwent reverse transcription to cDNA, which served as the sequencing template. Profiled with immunoSEQ multiplex PCR; TCRdb holds only in-frame clones, not every one. This sample yields 210,000 or so clones, of which roughly three fifths are seen a single time; around 1.3% belongs to the top ten. The sequenced sample was CD4+ T cells sorted from blood, obtained at roughly week 45, from a patient treated with tofacitinib. The origin of the receptors is a human donor with alopecia areata.

This chain uses TRBV7-3 with TRBJ1-1, with D perhaps TRBD1 (6 bases). V lost 4 bases and J 5 bases, leaving 14 bases between the germline ends. There are 14 residues in the CDR3. Germline CDR1 reads SGHTA; CDR2 reads FQGTGA. The CDR3 is CASSSQGPGTEAFF. The CDR3 DNA reads as TGTGCCAGCAGCTCCCAGGGGCCGGGGACTGAAGCTTTCTTT. The full variable domain, rest sourced from reference TRBV7-3 and TRBJ1-1, is GAGVSQTPSNKVTEKGKYVELRCDPISGHTALYWYRQSLGQGPEFLIYFQGTGAADDSGLPNDRFFAVRPEGSVSTLKIQRTERGDSAVYLCASSSQGPGTEAFFGQGTRLTVV.

The rearrangement links TRBV15 to TRBJ2-1, with D perhaps being TRBD1 or TRBD2 (5 bases each). Germline CDR1 is LNHNV and CDR2 is YYDKDF (reference sequence). Trimming took 3 bases from V and 8 from J, leaving 11 bases between them. CDR3 length equals 13 residues. Here the CDR3 DNA reads TGTGCCACCAGCAGGGGGGACGCGGATGAGCAGTTCTTC. This translates into CATSRGDADEQFF.

This clone occurred a few times. The chain carries TRBV28 and TRBJ2-4; possibly TRBD1 for D (5 bases). CDR1 MDHEN and CDR2 SYDVKM come from the germline V gene. The V gene lost 2 bases and the J gene lost 8 bases, with 13 bases spanning the gap. The CDR3 sequence is 14 residues long. CDR3 protein: CASSLEATRDIQYF. The CDR3 coding sequence is TGTGCCAGCAGTTTAGAGGCCACCAGGGACATTCAGTACTTC.

This clone was counted only a few times. V and J are TRBV7-9 and TRBJ2-7; 7 bases map to TRBD1. J was trimmed by 12 bases and V by 5 bases; bases with no gene match: 7. This CDR3 spans 11 amino acids. The germline CDR1 and CDR2 sequences are SEHNR and FQNEAQ (reference sequence). CDR3: CASSPDRRLYF. The CDR3 DNA sequence: TGTGCCAGCAGCCCGGACAGGCGGCTGTACTTC.

The V and J genes are TRBV2 and TRBJ2-1; 7 positions agree with TRBD1. V trimming: 8 bases; J trimming: 4 bases; junction bases outside the gene matches: 8. CDR1 SNHLY and CDR2 FYNNEI come from the germline V gene. The CDR3 runs to 14 residues. CDR3 in amino acids: CASQDRVEYNEQFF. The CDR3 DNA sequence: TGTGCCAGCCAAGACAGGGTGGAGTACAATGAGCAGTTCTTC. Filled out from reference TRBV2 and TRBJ2-1, the complete variable domain reads EPEVTQTPSHQVTQMGQEVILRCVPISNHLYFYWYRQILGQKVEFLVSFYNNEISEKSEIFDDQFSVERPDGSNFTLKIRSTKLEDSAMYFCASQDRVEYNEQFFGPGTRLTVL.

This clone appeared once. This chain uses TRBV9 with TRBJ2-6; no definite D call. Trimming shortened V by 3 bases and J by 2 bases, and 9 bases separated the two germline ends. Per the germline V gene, CDR1 is SGDLS and CDR2 is YYNGEE. The CDR3 has 15 residues. CDR3 residues: CASSEGTAGANVLTF. CDR3 bases: TGTGCCAGCAGCGAGGGAACTGCTGGGGCCAACGTCCTGACTTTC. Using reference TRBV9 and TRBJ2-6 for the parts outside the CDR3, the full variable domain is DSGVTQTPKHLITATGQRVTLRCSPRSGDLSVYWYQQSLDQGLQFLIQYYNGEERAKGNILERFSAQQFPDLHSELNLSSLELGDSALYFCASSEGTAGANVLTFGAGSRLTVL.

The count of this clone is one. The rearrangement links TRBV5-1 to TRBJ1-5; TRBD1 aligns across 8 bases. Germline values: CDR1 SGHRS, CDR2 YFSETQ. The trim removed 0 bases at V and 6 bases at J, leaving 5 bases unmatched. The CDR3 runs to 15 residues. CDR3 DNA: TGCGCCAGCAGCTTGGCCGGACAGGGTGGTCAGCCCCAGCATTTT. Translation gives CASSLAGQGGQPQHF.

The CDR3 DNA sequence: TGTGCCAGCAGAGGGACGGGTAACTCCTACGAGCAGTACTTC. This sequence encodes CASRGTGNSYEQYF. The chain employs TRBV7-2 and TRBJ2-7; tentatively, D is TRBD1 or TRBD2 (5 bases each). CDR3 length: 14 amino acids. CDR1 SGHTA and CDR2 FQGNSA come from the germline V gene. Trimming took 6 bases from V and 0 from J, leaving 12 bases between them. The full variable domain, with the rest looked up from reference TRBV7-2 and TRBJ2-7, is GAGVSQSPSNKVTEKGKDVELRCDPISGHTALYWYRQSLGQGLEFLIYFQGNSAPDKSGLPSDRFSAERTGGSVSTLTIQRTQQEDSAVYLCASRGTGNSYEQYFGPGTRLTVT.

The genes are TRBV18 and TRBJ1-5; possibly TRBD1 for D (6 bases). CDR3 length equals 15 residues. Trimming took off 4 bases at V and 3 bases at J, with 13 bases between the two ends. From germline, CDR1 is KGHSH and CDR2 LQKENI. CDR3 coding DNA: TGTGCCAGCTCACTGCAGGGGCCCCCCAATCAGCCCCAGCATTTT. Translated, it gives CASSLQGPPNQPQHF. The whole variable domain, remainder taken from reference TRBV18 and TRBJ1-5, is NAGVMQNPRHLVRRRGQEARLRCSPMKGHSHVYWYRQLPEEGLKFMVYLQKENIIDESGMPKERFSAEFPKEGPSILRIQQVVRGDSAAYFCASSLQGPPNQPQHFGDGTRLSIL.

The DNA for the CDR3 is TGCAGCGTTCTGGCCGCAAACAGGGGCCCTGAAGCTTTCTTT. This encodes CSVLAANRGPEAFF. The J gene is TRBJ1-1, the V gene TRBV29-1; 7 bases agree with TRBD1. The V gene end was trimmed by 5 bases and the J gene end by 6 bases; junction bases not matched to a gene: 12. There are 14 residues in the CDR3. Per the germline V gene, CDR1 is SQVTM and CDR2 is ANQGSEA.

In this sample, this clone turned up a few times. CDR3 nucleotide sequence: TGTGCCAGCAGCCACCAAGCCTACGAGCAGTACTTC. It codes for CASSHQAYEQYF. The gene calls are TRBV7-6 and TRBJ2-7; D call uncertain. Trimming took 5 bases from V and 2 from J, leaving 7 bases between them. Germline V gene lookup returns CDR1 SGHVS and CDR2 FNYEAQ. The length of the CDR3 is 12 residues.

V and J are TRBV19 and TRBJ1-5; 8 nucleotides agree with TRBD1. Losses at the gene ends were 7 bases for V and 6 bases for J; bases not matched to a gene: 8. Germline lookup yields CDR1 LNHDA and CDR2 SQIVND (reference sequence). The CDR3 covers 14 residues. CDR3 nucleotide sequence: TGTGCCAGTACCCAGACAGGGGCGATTCAGCCCCAGCATTTT. Protein sequence: CASTQTGAIQPQHF.

The chain employs TRBV29-1 and TRBJ2-3; D is possibly TRBD2 (7 bases). This CDR3 has 16 amino acids. The V gene's germline CDR1 is SQVTM and CDR2 ANQGSEA. The ends were cut back, 4 bases at V and 2 bases at J, with 19 bases in the middle. CDR3 amino acids: CSVVARGGSPTDTQYF. The CDR3 nucleotides are TGCAGCGTTGTAGCTCGCGGGGGCTCCCCCACAGATACGCAGTATTTT.

A word on this clone: At one end the junction does not follow the germline gene, possibly because of a read error. The chain joins TRBV7-6 to TRBJ2-5, with D possibly TRBD2 on 6 matching bases. CDR3 length: 16 amino acids. CDR1 SGHVS and CDR2 FNYEAQ come from the germline V gene. The DNA for the CDR3 is TGTGCCAGCAGCTTTAGAGTGGGGGGAGCCCAAGCGACCCAGTACTTC. It codes for CASSFRVGGAQATQYF.

Written as DNA, the CDR3 is TGCGCCAGCAGCCAATATAAGGACAGCAATCAGCCCCAGCATTTT. Translated, it gives CASSQYKDSNQPQHF. The J gene is TRBJ1-5, the V gene TRBV4-1, with D hard to call. Trimming stripped 2 bases from V and 1 base from J, with 9 bases between. The CDR3 runs 15 residues. The V gene's germline CDR1 is MGHRA and CDR2 YSYEKL.

V is TRBV30 and J is TRBJ2-6, with 10 bases aligning to TRBD1. The V and J ends lost 7 bases and 3 bases, in that order; junction bases with no gene match: 18. The CDR3 runs 19 residues. Germline lookup yields CDR1 GTSNPN and CDR2 SVGIG (reference sequence). This chain's CDR3 is CASILSTGGEMNGANVLTF. The CDR3 nucleotides read TGTGCCTCCATACTCTCGACAGGGGGCGAAATGAATGGGGCCAACGTCCTGACTTTC.

A few counts support this clone. The chain couples TRBV7-2 to TRBJ1-5; D gene ambiguous. The CDR3 extends over 14 amino acids. From germline, CDR1 is SGHTA and CDR2 FQGNSA. Trimming took 2 bases from V and 3 from J, leaving 8 bases between them. The CDR3 region has the DNA TGTGCCAGCAGCTTAATCCCCACCAATCAGCCCCAGCATTTT. This encodes CASSLIPTNQPQHF.